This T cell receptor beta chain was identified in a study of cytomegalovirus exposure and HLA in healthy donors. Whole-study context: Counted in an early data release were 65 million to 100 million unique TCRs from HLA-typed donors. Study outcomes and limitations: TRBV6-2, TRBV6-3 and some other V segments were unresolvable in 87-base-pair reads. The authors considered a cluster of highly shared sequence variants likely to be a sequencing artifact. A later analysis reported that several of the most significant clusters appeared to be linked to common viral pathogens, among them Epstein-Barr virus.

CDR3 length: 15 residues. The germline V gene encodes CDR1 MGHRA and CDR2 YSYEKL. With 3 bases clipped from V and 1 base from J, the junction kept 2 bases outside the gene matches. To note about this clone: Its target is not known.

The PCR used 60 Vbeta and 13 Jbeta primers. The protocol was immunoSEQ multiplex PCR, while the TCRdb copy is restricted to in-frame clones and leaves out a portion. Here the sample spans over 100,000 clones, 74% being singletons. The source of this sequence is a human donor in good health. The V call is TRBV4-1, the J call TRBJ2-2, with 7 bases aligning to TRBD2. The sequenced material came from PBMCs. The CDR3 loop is CASSQAGVNTGELFF. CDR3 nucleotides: TGCGCCAGCAGCCAGGCGGGGGTGAACACCGGGGAGCTGTTTTTT.